This is a list of T cell receptor beta chains from one sample in a study of blood T cell repertoires in COVID-19. Using immunoSEQ multiplex PCR, the repertoire was profiled, and TCRdb retains in-frame clones only, with some absent. The top ten clones hold about a quarter of a sample with roughly 34,000 clones, about nine tenths of them seen once. Input material: peripheral blood. The origin of the receptors is a woman of 80 years or more with active or convalescent COVID-19. Both conserved end residues are part of each CDR3. The order of the fields is J gene, D gene, V gene, CDR3 DNA, CDR3 protein. A D gene is named only where the DNA matches it firmly.

J gene: TRBJ2-6; D gene: TRBD1; V gene: TRBV13; CDR3 DNA: TGTGCCAGCAGCTTAGCTTTGGGGGCAGGGGGCTCTGGGGCCAACGTCCTGACTTTC; CDR3 protein: CASSLALGAGGSGANVLTF
J gene: TRBJ2-1; D gene: .; V gene: TRBV20-1; CDR3 DNA: TGCAGTGCTAGTCCGCGAATTGAGCAGTTCTTC; CDR3 protein: CSASPRIEQFF
J gene: TRBJ2-3; D gene: .; V gene: TRBV29-1; CDR3 DNA: TGCAGCGTTGATCCAGGGGTAGATACGCAGTATTTT; CDR3 protein: CSVDPGVDTQYF
J gene: TRBJ2-2; D gene: TRBD2; V gene: TRBV4-2; CDR3 DNA: TGTGCCAGCAGCCTATGGACTAGCGGGGGAACAAACACCGGGGAGCTGTTTTTT; CDR3 protein: CASSLWTSGGTNTGELFF
J gene: TRBJ2-2; D gene: .; V gene: TRBV6-2/TRBV6-3; CDR3 DNA: TGTGCCAGCAGTTACTCGATTGGGGCGGGGGAGCTGTTTTTT; CDR3 protein: CASSYSIGAGELFF
J gene: TRBJ2-1; D gene: .; V gene: TRBV10-3; CDR3 DNA: TGTGCCAGCCGGACTCAAATATACAATGAGCAGTTCTTC; CDR3 protein: CASRTQIYNEQFF
J gene: TRBJ1-1; D gene: .; V gene: TRBV7-9; CDR3 DNA: TGTGCCAGCAGCTTAGGAACAGGGATGAACACTGAAGCTTTCTTT; CDR3 protein: CASSLGTGMNTEAFF
J gene: TRBJ1-2; D gene: TRBD1; V gene: TRBV5-4; CDR3 DNA: TGTGCCAGCAGCTTGGGGGGGACAGGGGCCTATGGCTACACCTTC; CDR3 protein: CASSLGGTGAYGYTF
J gene: TRBJ2-7; D gene: TRBD1; V gene: TRBV5-6; CDR3 DNA: TGTGCCAGCAGCCGCATAATAGGACAGGAAACCTACGAGCAGTACTTC; CDR3 protein: CASSRIIGQETYEQYF
J gene: TRBJ2-2; D gene: .; V gene: TRBV5-1; CDR3 DNA: TGCGCCAGCAGCTTTCGGGGACAAGGGACCGGGGAGCTGTTTTTT; CDR3 protein: CASSFRGQGTGELFF
J gene: TRBJ2-5; D gene: TRBD2; V gene: TRBV9; CDR3 DNA: TGTGCCAGCAGCGCGGGACTAGCGGGGGGGCCCTCACAAGAGACCCAGTACTTC; CDR3 protein: CASSAGLAGGPSQETQYF